These 30 T cell receptor beta chains were sequenced from one sample in a study of blood T cell repertoires in COVID-19. Measured with immunoSEQ multiplex PCR; TCRdb has only the in-frame clones, and not every one. The table has around 480,000 clones, 75% to 90% seen once; the top ten hold under 0.75%. Sequenced: PBMCs or T cells enriched from blood (not recorded which). The receptors were sampled from a woman aged 18 to 35 who had recovered from COVID-19.

The sample holds a few counts of this clone. The chain combines TRBV5-1 with TRBJ2-7; possibly TRBD1 for D (5 bases). The germline V gene encodes CDR1 SGHRS and CDR2 YFSETQ. The CDR3 length is 13 residues. Trimming took off 6 bases at V and 2 bases at J, with 12 bases between the two ends. The CDR3 sequence: CASTVGPAYEQYF. For the CDR3, the DNA is TGCGCCAGCACCGTGGGGCCCGCCTACGAGCAGTACTTC.

The chain combines TRBV28 with TRBJ1-2; 7 nucleotides align to TRBD1. The trim removed 3 bases at V and 10 bases at J, leaving 8 bases unmatched. The V gene's germline CDR1 is MDHEN and CDR2 SYDVKM. This CDR3 is 13 amino acids long. CDR3 DNA sequence: TGTGCCAGCAGTTTTTACAGGGGACAGCTCTACACCTTC. It yields the protein CASSFYRGQLYTF.

This clone appeared once. The J gene is TRBJ1-1, the V gene TRBV18, with a tentative D call TRBD1 (6 bases). The germline CDR1 and CDR2 sequences are KGHSH and LQKENI. With 5 bases removed from V and 3 bases from J, the gap between germline ends came to 10 bases. CDR3 length: 13 residues. The CDR3 is CASSANRDTEAFF. For the CDR3, the DNA is TGTGCCAGCTCAGCAAACAGGGACACTGAAGCTTTCTTT.

The V call is TRBV4-2, the J call TRBJ1-5; D call uncertain. The CDR3 totals 12 residues. V shed 0 bases and J shed 8 bases, with 5 bases lying between them. Germline values: CDR1 LGHNA, CDR2 YNFKEQ. This chain's CDR3 is CASSQDREPQHF. The CDR3 DNA is TGTGCCAGCAGCCAAGATCGTGAGCCCCAGCATTTT.

In nucleotides, the CDR3 is TGTGCCAGCAGCGCCCGGGACAGGGGGGACACTGAAGCTTTCTTT. It specifies CASSARDRGDTEAFF. The chain employs TRBV9 and TRBJ1-1, with TRBD1 identical over 11 bases. The CDR3 has 15 residues. Germline lookup yields CDR1 SGDLS and CDR2 YYNGEE. J lost 3 bases, V lost 3 bases, and 4 bases had no gene match.

The rearrangement joins TRBV7-8 to TRBJ1-5, with D perhaps matching TRBD1 (6 bases). The germline V and J ends were trimmed by 1 base and 2 bases, with 9 bases remaining between them. The CDR3 loop spans 15 amino acids. Looked up from germline, CDR1 is SGHVS and CDR2 is FQNEAQ. The CDR3 reads CASSLDRAGNQPQHF. CDR3 nucleotide sequence: TGTGCCAGCAGCTTAGACAGGGCTGGCAATCAGCCCCAGCATTTT.

The chain is built from TRBV13 and TRBJ1-1, with D possibly matching TRBD1 (5 bases). CDR1 PRHDT and CDR2 FYEKMQ come from the germline V gene (reference sequence). This CDR3 contains 14 residues. The V gene lost 7 bases and the J gene lost 1 base, with 13 bases spanning the gap. CDR3 amino acids: CASNRGGANTEAFF. The CDR3 nucleotides are TGTGCCAGCAACCGAGGAGGGGCGAACACTGAAGCTTTCTTT.

The rearrangement uses TRBV3-1 (or the pseudogene TRBV3-2) and TRBJ2-2; D is unresolved. The germline V and J ends were trimmed by 1 base and 7 bases, with 13 bases remaining between them. CDR1 and CDR2 from the germline V gene are LGHDT and YNNKEL (reference sequence). CDR3 length: 15 amino acids. CDR3 DNA: TGTGCCAGCAGCCAAGCCCCCTCTATCCGCGGGGAGCTGTTTTTT. The encoded protein is CASSQAPSIRGELFF.

The V gene is TRBV28, the J gene TRBJ2-5; perhaps TRBD2 as D (5 bases). This CDR3 is 17 amino acids long. Trimming pared 5 bases from V and 2 bases from J, leaving 21 bases between. Germline lookup yields CDR1 MDHEN and CDR2 SYDVKM. CDR3 sequence: CASSHPELDVSQETQYF. CDR3 sequence (DNA): TGTGCCAGCAGTCATCCTGAACTAGACGTCTCGCAAGAGACCCAGTACTTC.

The V and J genes are TRBV2 and TRBJ1-6; weak D call: TRBD1 (6 bases). Germline values: CDR1 SNHLY, CDR2 FYNNEI. The CDR3 is made up of 15 amino acids. The V gene lost 2 bases and the J gene lost 7 bases, with 12 bases spanning the gap. The CDR3, as DNA: TGTGCCAGCAGTGAAACGGGGGGCCTAAATTCACCCCTCCACTTT. Encoded protein: CASSETGGLNSPLHF.

V gene TRBV5-6 combines with J gene TRBJ2-5; perhaps TRBD2 as D (6 bases). Trimming removed 0 bases from V and 4 bases from J, with 10 bases in between. In germline, CDR1 is SGHDT, CDR2 YYEEEE. There are 14 residues in the CDR3. CDR3 protein: CASSLGLVVETQYF. CDR3 nucleotides: TGTGCCAGCAGCTTGGGACTAGTCGTAGAGACCCAGTACTTC.

This chain joins TRBV19 and TRBJ1-4; D is undetermined. The germline gives CDR1 LNHDA, CDR2 SQIVND (reference sequence). This CDR3 region has 13 residues. V was shortened by 6 bases and J by 6 bases, with 11 bases between the two germline ends. Here the CDR3 DNA reads TGTGCCAGTAGCACAAACCAGGATGAAAAACTGTTTTTT. Translated: CASSTNQDEKLFF.

The chain recombines TRBV19 with TRBJ2-7; D uncertain. V shed 0 bases and J shed 0 bases, with 9 bases lying between them. This CDR3 is 15 amino acids long. CDR1 LNHDA and CDR2 SQIVND come from the germline V gene (reference sequence). The CDR3 sequence is CASSIETVNSYEQYF. Here the CDR3 DNA reads TGTGCCAGTAGTATAGAAACAGTCAACTCCTACGAGCAGTACTTC.

In its sample, this clone was seen once. The chain carries TRBV18 and TRBJ2-5; tentatively, D is TRBD2 (6 bases). The CDR3 loop spans 15 amino acids. In germline, CDR1 is KGHSH, CDR2 LQKENI. Trimming took off 3 bases at V and 4 bases at J, with 15 bases between the two ends. CDR3 nucleotide sequence: TGTGCCAGCTCACCCCCCAGCGGCGGGGCAGAGACCCAGTACTTC. This codes for CASSPPSGGAETQYF. Supplemented by reference TRBV18 and TRBJ2-5, the full variable domain reads NAGVMQNPRHLVRRRGQEARLRCSPMKGHSHVYWYRQLPEEGLKFMVYLQKENIIDESGMPKERFSAEFPKEGPSILRIQQVVRGDSAAYFCASSPPSGGAETQYFGPGTRLLVL.

The chain joins TRBV30 to TRBJ1-2; tentatively, D is TRBD1 (6 bases). Germline V gives CDR1 GTSNPN, CDR2 SVGIG (reference sequence). This CDR3 has 14 residues. Trimming left V 3 bases short and J 10 bases short, with 21 bases between. In DNA, the CDR3 is TGTGCCTGGAGCAGGGGTCGTACCCAGGTGAACTACACCTTC. This translates into CAWSRGRTQVNYTF.

This rearrangement joins TRBV27 to TRBJ2-7; D is possibly TRBD2 (7 bases). The V end was cut by 4 bases, the J end by 3 bases, with 16 bases between. CDR1 is MNHEY and CDR2 is SMNVEV in the germline V gene (reference sequence). This CDR3 region has 15 residues. CDR3: CASSSRGGGVYEQYF. Here the CDR3 DNA reads TGTGCCAGCAGTTCGAGGGGAGGGGGGGTCTACGAGCAGTACTTC.

CDR3 region: CASSEAGVNYGYTF. The CDR3 DNA reads TGTGCCAGCAGTGAAGCAGGAGTTAACTATGGCTACACCTTC. V is TRBV2 and J is TRBJ1-2, with D unclear. Germline-derived CDR1 and CDR2 are SNHLY and FYNNEI. The CDR3 is 14 amino acids. The V gene lost 0 bases and the J gene lost 1 base, with 6 bases spanning the gap.

To note about this clone: Other DNA sequences within the sample encode an identical CDR3. The chain joins TRBV12-3 or TRBV12-4 to TRBJ2-7; the D is unclear. Trimming shortened V by 6 bases and J by 1 base, and 4 bases separated the two germline ends. This CDR3 is 11 amino acids long. The CDR3 DNA follows: TGTGCCAGCAGCTCGTCCTACGAGCAGTACTTC. Translating it yields CASSSSYEQYF.

V usage is TRBV30 and J usage is TRBJ2-3; TRBD2 might be the D (7 bases). Trimming took off 1 base at V and 7 bases at J, with 18 bases between the two ends. CDR1 and CDR2 (germline): GTSNPN, SVGIG (reference sequence). The CDR3 covers 15 residues. The CDR3 region is CAWSAGGPTSHTQYF. The CDR3 bases are TGTGCCTGGAGTGCGGGGGGCCCGACGTCGCATACGCAGTATTTT.

The V and J genes are TRBV5-5 and TRBJ2-7, with a weak D call TRBD1 (6 bases). Trimming removed 1 base from V and 1 base from J, with 12 bases in between. CDR3 length: 15 amino acids. Germline CDR1 reads SGHKS; CDR2 reads YYEKEE (reference sequence). The CDR3 is CASSLWGLKSYEQYF. DNA of the CDR3: TGTGCCAGCAGCTTGTGGGGGCTCAAATCCTACGAGCAGTACTTC.

The chain joins TRBV10-3 to TRBJ1-4, with D maybe TRBD1 (5 bases). The V end was cut by 3 bases, the J end by 3 bases, with 11 bases between. The CDR3 consists of 15 residues. The germline V gene encodes CDR1 ENHRY and CDR2 SYGVKD. For the CDR3, the DNA is TGTGCCATCAGTGACCTTACAGGACCTAATGAAAAACTGTTTTTT. Protein sequence: CAISDLTGPNEKLFF.

The rearrangement uses TRBV12-3 or TRBV12-4 and TRBJ2-5; a weak D match, TRBD2 (5 bases). V lost 8 bases and J 0 bases, leaving 10 bases between the germline ends. This CDR3 contains 13 residues. CDR3 sequence: CASRQRYQETQYF. CDR3 DNA sequence: TGTGCCAGCCGGCAGCGGTACCAAGAGACCCAGTACTTC.

The V and J genes are TRBV4-1 and TRBJ1-3; D is undetermined. Germline assignment: CDR1 MGHRA and CDR2 YSYEKL. CDR3 length equals 13 residues. The germline V and J ends were trimmed by 4 bases and 0 bases, with 4 bases remaining between them. The CDR3 here is CASSLHSGNTIYF. As DNA, the CDR3 is TGCGCCAGCAGCCTACACTCTGGAAACACCATATATTTT.

V gene TRBV7-9 combines with J gene TRBJ1-1; D remains ambiguous. Per germline, CDR1 SEHNR and CDR2 FQNEAQ (reference sequence). V was trimmed by 5 bases and J by 12 bases, leaving 16 bases between them. The CDR3 contains 12 residues. DNA of the CDR3: TGTGCCAGCAGCCGGGAGGGTTCCGAGACTTTCTTT. Translation gives CASSREGSETFF.

The chain has TRBV6-5 and TRBJ2-2; D call uncertain. The CDR3 covers 15 residues. V was pared by 2 bases and J by 1 base, with 8 bases between. Germline CDR1 reads MNHEY; CDR2 reads SVGAGI. The CDR3, as DNA: TGTGCCAGCAGTTACGAGAGACTGAACACCGGGGAGCTGTTTTTT. It codes for CASSYERLNTGELFF.

V is TRBV5-6 and J is TRBJ2-2; 8 bases align to TRBD2. Germline V gene lookup returns CDR1 SGHDT and CDR2 YYEEEE. The CDR3 is 16 residues long. Trimming cost V 0 bases and J 4 bases; bases outside gene matches: 5. The chain's CDR3 is CASSLAGGPGTGELFF. CDR3 bases: TGTGCCAGCAGCTTGGCGGGGGGGCCTGGCACCGGGGAGCTGTTTTTT.

The rearrangement links TRBV7-9 to TRBJ2-1; D gene unclear. Trimming shortened V by 7 bases and J by 8 bases, and 12 bases separated the two germline ends. Germline lookup yields CDR1 SEHNR and CDR2 FQNEAQ (reference sequence). The CDR3 runs 12 residues. CDR3 nucleotide sequence: TGTGCCAGCACCATGACTCTGGATGAGCAGTTCTTC. It encodes CASTMTLDEQFF.

Here the CDR3 DNA reads TGTGCCAGTCAATCTGGAAACACCATATATTTT. It translates to CASQSGNTIYF. The chain uses TRBV19 and TRBJ1-3; no definite D call. Trimming cost V 8 bases and J 1 base, with 3 bases left between them. The CDR3 is 11 residues long. Germline V gene sequence: CDR1 LNHDA, CDR2 SQIVND (reference sequence).

The chain recombines TRBV18 with TRBJ1-1; D remains unclear. The V end was cut by 3 bases, the J end by 1 base, with 12 bases between. This CDR3 has 15 amino acids. Germline V gene data show CDR1 as KGHSH and CDR2 as LQKENI. CDR3: CASSPSRRGNTEAFF. The CDR3 nucleotides read TGTGCCAGCTCACCCTCCCGACGGGGGAACACTGAAGCTTTCTTT.

The chain couples TRBV5-6 to TRBJ2-7; possible D gene TRBD2, 5 bases. The CDR3 has 14 residues. V gave up 1 base and J gave up 6 bases, with 14 bases separating them. Per the germline V gene, CDR1 is SGHDT and CDR2 is YYEEEE. The chain's CDR3 is CASSLRASRGEQYF. The CDR3 DNA follows: TGTGCCAGCAGCTTGAGAGCCTCCCGGGGCGAGCAGTACTTC.